The 16 T cell receptor beta chains below were found in one sample sequenced in a study of cytomegalovirus exposure and HLA in healthy donors. The primer mix had 60 Vbeta and 13 Jbeta primers. Profiling relied on immunoSEQ multiplex PCR, and the TCRdb table lists in-frame clones only, not all of them. Among 100,000 to 150,000 clones, approximately 80% were seen once, and the ten largest hold 9.5% to 15%. Source material: PBMCs. These receptors were obtained from a woman aged 35 to 49 in good health and CMV-seropositive.

The chain combines TRBV14 with TRBJ2-1; 11 bases line up with TRBD2. V dropped 4 bases and J dropped 14; count of bases not matched to a gene: 13. There are 15 residues in the CDR3. Germline V CDR1 and CDR2: SGHDN, FVKESK. The CDR3 is CASSPGGLADRAEFF. The CDR3 region has the DNA TGTGCCAGCAGCCCCGGGGGACTAGCGGATCGGGCGGAGTTCTTC.

The chain has TRBV7-9 and TRBJ2-5; 10 nucleotides agree with TRBD2. J was trimmed by 8 bases and V by 5 bases; bases with no gene match: 5. CDR1 and CDR2 from the germline V gene are SEHNR and FQNEAQ (reference sequence). This CDR3 has 13 amino acids. This CDR3 is CASSALAGATQYF. The CDR3 bases are TGTGCCAGCAGCGCCCTAGCGGGAGCTACCCAGTACTTC.

The V and J genes are TRBV27 and TRBJ2-3; 8 positions match TRBD1. The V gene end was trimmed by 3 bases and the J gene end by 1 base; junction bases not matched to a gene: 12. Looked up from germline, CDR1 is MNHEY and CDR2 is SMNVEV (reference sequence). CDR3 length: 18 amino acids. CDR3 residues: CASSFLTAATGGTDTQYF. The CDR3, as DNA: TGTGCCAGCAGTTTTCTTACGGCGGCGACAGGGGGCACAGATACGCAGTATTTT.

The chain joins TRBV5-1 to TRBJ2-7; D is undetermined. CDR1 is SGHRS, CDR2 YFSETQ, per germline. This CDR3 has 11 residues. The V end lost 1 base, the J end lost 8 bases, and 7 bases lay between the germline ends. This CDR3 reads CASSLTNKQYF. DNA of the CDR3: TGCGCCAGCAGCTTGACAAACAAGCAGTACTTC.

This clone was seen only a few times. The chain recombines TRBV29-1 with TRBJ1-1, with 9 bases aligning to TRBD1. Germline V gives CDR1 SQVTM, CDR2 ANQGSEA. Trimming cost V 7 bases and J 11 bases; bases outside gene matches: 11. This CDR3 region has 12 residues. The CDR3 loop reads CSARTGAVGAFF. The CDR3 nucleotides are TGCAGCGCCAGGACAGGGGCCGTTGGCGCTTTCTTT.

The chain employs TRBV2 and TRBJ2-5; D perhaps matches TRBD2 (6 bases). V shed 7 bases and J shed 4 bases, with 22 bases lying between them. The germline gives CDR1 SNHLY, CDR2 FYNNEI. The CDR3 spans 16 residues. The DNA of the CDR3 is TGTGCCAGCAATAGCGGACCCCCGGGTTCCCCAGAGACCCAGTACTTC. Its protein product is CASNSGPPGSPETQYF.

This clone was recorded only once. The rearrangement uses TRBV5-1 and TRBJ2-5; D may be TRBD1 (5 bases). This CDR3 contains 15 residues. Trimming removed 0 bases at V and 1 base at J, with 10 bases between. Germline V gives CDR1 SGHRS, CDR2 YFSETQ. CDR3 amino acids: CASSLAMGPQETQYF. CDR3 in DNA: TGCGCCAGCAGCTTGGCCATGGGGCCCCAAGAGACCCAGTACTTC.

The rearrangement links TRBV28 to TRBJ2-2; the D is unclear. The V gene's germline CDR1 is MDHEN and CDR2 SYDVKM. With 8 bases removed from V and 1 base from J, the gap between germline ends came to 8 bases. The CDR3 totals 13 residues. As DNA, the CDR3 is TGTGCCAGCTTTTCCTTGAACACCGGGGAGCTGTTTTTT. It codes for CASFSLNTGELFF.

This clone was seen a handful of times. This CDR3 is CASSYSSGRGYEQFF. CDR3 sequence (DNA): TGTGCCAGCAGCTACTCTAGCGGGAGGGGCTATGAGCAGTTCTTC. The V and J genes are TRBV7-3 and TRBJ2-1, with 12 positions matching TRBD2. The CDR3 contains 15 residues. V trimming: 4 bases; J trimming: 8 bases; junction bases outside the gene matches: 6. CDR1 and CDR2 (germline): SGHTA, FQGTGA.

The rearrangement uses TRBV29-1 and TRBJ2-7; 11 bases are shared with TRBD1. Germline assignment: CDR1 SQVTM and CDR2 ANQGSEA. V shed 5 bases, J shed 2 bases, and the junction held 2 bases outside the gene matches. The CDR3 is 13 residues long. The DNA of the CDR3 is TGCAGCGTTACGGGACAGGGGGCCTACGAGCAGTACTTC. Translating it yields CSVTGQGAYEQYF.

This CDR3 is CASSQGDSGTYNEQFF. The CDR3 DNA reads TGCGCCAGCAGCCAAGGAGATAGCGGGACCTACAATGAGCAGTTCTTC. V usage is TRBV4-1 and J usage is TRBJ2-1; 8 positions match TRBD2. After removal of 1 base from V and 2 bases from J, the junction contained 4 bases not matched to a gene. The CDR3 has 16 amino acids. CDR1 is MGHRA, CDR2 YSYEKL, per germline.

The genes are TRBV30 and TRBJ1-1; D unresolved. The CDR3 extends over 13 amino acids. Per the germline V gene, CDR1 is GTSNPN and CDR2 is SVGIG (reference sequence). Between the trimmed V and J ends, which lost 4 bases and 3 bases, there was a span of 12 bases. CDR3 sequence reads: CAWTSRDDTEAFF. The CDR3 region has the DNA TGTGCCTGGACTTCTCGAGATGACACTGAAGCTTTCTTT.

The V and J genes are TRBV19 and TRBJ1-2, with D perhaps TRBD1 (5 bases). The CDR3 is 14 amino acids. Trimming removed 3 bases from V and 6 bases from J, with 14 bases in between. CDR1 is LNHDA, CDR2 SQIVND, per germline (reference sequence). This CDR3 reads CASSIRQGGHGYTF. In DNA, the CDR3 is TGTGCCAGTAGTATCCGGCAGGGAGGCCATGGCTACACCTTC. Together with reference TRBV19 and TRBJ1-2, the CDR3 gives the full variable domain: DGGITQSPKYLFRKEGQNVTLSCEQNLNHDAMYWYRQDPGQGLRLIYYSQIVNDFQKGDIAEGYSVSREKKESFPLTVTSAQKNPTAFYLCASSIRQGGHGYTFGSGTRLTVV.

The chain recombines TRBV4-2 with TRBJ2-2, with D maybe TRBD2 (6 bases). Germline V gene data show CDR1 as LGHNA and CDR2 as YNFKEQ. This CDR3 comprises 19 residues. V lost 2 bases and J 1 base, leaving 20 bases between the germline ends. For the CDR3, the DNA is TGTGCCAGCAGCCAACTGTTAACGGGGGTTAGCGGGAACACCGGGGAGCTGTTTTTT. Protein: CASSQLLTGVSGNTGELFF.

The V call is TRBV2, the J call TRBJ1-1; D may be TRBD1 (6 bases). The CDR3 covers 14 residues. Trimming took 5 bases from V and 0 from J, leaving 10 bases between them. The germline gives CDR1 SNHLY, CDR2 FYNNEI. CDR3 protein: CASSLDRLNTEAFF. CDR3 sequence (DNA): TGTGCCAGCAGTTTGGACAGATTGAACACTGAAGCTTTCTTT.

In its sample, this clone was seen a few times. The gene calls are TRBV29-1 and TRBJ1-2; 7 nucleotides line up with TRBD1. The CDR3 runs to 14 residues. From germline, CDR1 is SQVTM and CDR2 ANQGSEA. V lost 4 bases and J lost 0; bases outside the gene matches: 5. CDR3 amino acids: CSVVGTVSNYGYTF. CDR3 nucleotides: TGCAGCGTTGTGGGGACAGTCTCTAACTATGGCTACACCTTC.